This T cell receptor (beta chain) was identified in a study of blood T cell repertoires in COVID-19. In the study overall: Samples came from the United States, Italy and Spain, spanning acute and convalescent COVID-19.

The protocol was immunoSEQ multiplex PCR, while the TCRdb copy is restricted to in-frame clones and leaves out a portion. The sample lists under 100,000 clones, about 87% occurring once. V lost 5 bases and J 4 bases, leaving 14 bases between the germline ends. The CDR3 loop spans 13 amino acids. CDR1 is SQVTM and CDR2 is ANQGSEA in the germline V gene. The sample comprised peripheral blood. The V gene is TRBV29-1, the J gene TRBJ1-1, with D unclear. This TCR was sampled from a man aged 50-59 years with active COVID-19. This chain's CDR3 is CSVFEDSGTEAFF. The CDR3 coding sequence is TGCAGCGTTTTTGAGGATTCCGGCACTGAAGCTTTCTTT.